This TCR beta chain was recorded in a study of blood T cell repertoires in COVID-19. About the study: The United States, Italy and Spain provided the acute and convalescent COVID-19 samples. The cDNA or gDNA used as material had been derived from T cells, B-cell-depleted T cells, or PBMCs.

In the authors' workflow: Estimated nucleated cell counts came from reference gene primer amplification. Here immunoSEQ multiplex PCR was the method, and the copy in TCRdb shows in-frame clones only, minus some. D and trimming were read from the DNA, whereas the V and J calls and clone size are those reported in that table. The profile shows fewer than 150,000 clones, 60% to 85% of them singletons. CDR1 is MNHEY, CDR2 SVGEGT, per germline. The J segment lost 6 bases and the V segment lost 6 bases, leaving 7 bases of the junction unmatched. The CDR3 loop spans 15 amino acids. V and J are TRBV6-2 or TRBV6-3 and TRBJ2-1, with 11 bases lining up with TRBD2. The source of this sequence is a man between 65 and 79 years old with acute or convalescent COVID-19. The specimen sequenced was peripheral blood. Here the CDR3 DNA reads TGTGCCAGCAGCCCTGGGACTAGCGGTCGCAATGAGCAGTTCTTC. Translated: CASSPGTSGRNEQFF.